Following are 24 T cell receptor beta chains from one sample sequenced in a study of Graves' ophthalmopathy and Graves' hyperthyroidism. CDR3 regions of TCR beta were amplified from RNA transcripts. Investigators did first-round RT-PCR with HTBI primers, then second-round multiplex PCR. MiXCR, run by TCRdb on the multiplex PCR reads, gives a single entry per CDR3 protein. The sample shows 200,000 to 300,000 distinct CDR3 sequences, 45% of them seen only once. Sequencing was carried out using peripheral blood. The receptors derive from an adult man with Graves' ophthalmopathy.

The sample holds a few counts of this clonotype. The junction differs from germline at one of its ends, possibly a read error. This chain joins TRBV5-8 and TRBJ2-7; TRBD1 agrees at 8 bases. Germline assignment: CDR1 SGHTS and CDR2 YDEGEE. The CDR3 covers 14 residues. In DNA, the CDR3 is TGCGCCAGCAGCCCCTTGACAGGGGCCCACGAGCAGTACTTC. This gives the protein CASSPLTGAHEQYF.

The chain combines TRBV7-2 with TRBJ2-5, with D uncertain. V lost 5 bases and J 4 bases, leaving 11 bases between the germline ends. Germline lookup yields CDR1 SGHTA and CDR2 FQGNSA. The CDR3 is 13 amino acids. The CDR3 nucleotides are TGTGCCAGCAGCCAAGAACAGCGAGAGACCCAGTACTTC. Translation: CASSQEQRETQYF.

The chain employs TRBV12-3 or TRBV12-4 and TRBJ1-1; the D is unclear. This CDR3 has 12 residues. CDR3 protein: CASGFGVREAFF. The CDR3 coding sequence is TGTGCTAGTGGTTTCGGGGTAAGGGAGGCTTTCTTT.

This clonotype was recorded only once. The junction and the germline gene differ at one end; a read error may be behind it. The chain carries TRBV10-3 and TRBJ2-2; perhaps TRBD2 as D (6 bases). CDR1 and CDR2 from the germline V gene are ENHRY and SYGVKD. The CDR3 runs to 13 residues. This chain's CDR3 is CAISESKRGELLF. For the CDR3, the DNA is TGTGCCATCAGTGAGTCGAAACGCGGGGAGCTGCTTTTT.

This clonotype has just one count. The chain links TRBV2 to TRBJ1-2, with D unclear. Between the trimmed V and J ends, which lost 5 bases and 5 bases, there was a span of 18 bases. This CDR3 region has 15 residues. The germline CDR1 and CDR2 sequences are SNHLY and FYNNEI. CDR3 in amino acids: CASSLKGRSFYGYTF. The CDR3 nucleotides read TGTGCCAGCAGTTTAAAGGGCAGGAGCTTTTATGGCTACACCTTC.

The chain employs TRBV7-2 and TRBJ1-2; the D gene is possibly TRBD1 (5 bases). The CDR3 has 16 residues. Between the trimmed V and J ends, which lost 11 bases and 5 bases, there was a span of 27 bases. Per the germline V gene, CDR1 is SGHTA and CDR2 is FQGNSA. DNA of the CDR3: TGTGCCTGGATCAACGGAGGACATGACATGTTGTATGGCTACACCTTC. Residues: CAWINGGHDMLYGYTF.

V usage is TRBV5-5 and J usage is TRBJ2-7; TRBD1 agrees at 7 bases. Germline lookup yields CDR1 SGHKS and CDR2 YYEKEE (reference sequence). The J segment lost 2 bases and the V segment lost 4 bases, leaving 3 bases of the junction unmatched. The length of the CDR3 is 13 residues. CDR3 loop: CASSRDSTYEQYF. The CDR3 DNA sequence: TGTGCCAGCAGCCGGGACAGTACCTACGAGCAGTACTTC.

This clonotype has only a few counts. The chain joins TRBV7-9 to TRBJ2-7; no definite D call. V was trimmed by 2 bases and J by 2 bases, leaving 7 bases between them. The V gene's germline CDR1 is SEHNR and CDR2 FQNEAQ (reference sequence). The length of the CDR3 is 13 residues. The DNA for the CDR3 is TGTGCCAGCAGCTTATTAGGCCCCTACGAGCAGTACTTC. Protein product: CASSLLGPYEQYF.

This clonotype has a handful of counts. The rearrangement uses TRBV7-2 and TRBJ2-5; either TRBD1 or TRBD2 may fit D (5 bases each). The CDR3 has 15 residues. With 5 bases removed from V and 2 bases from J, the gap between germline ends came to 15 bases. Germline CDR1 is SGHTA and CDR2 is FQGNSA. CDR3 nucleotides: TGTGCCAGCAGCGCCCAACCGGGACCACAAGAGACCCAGTACTTC. This gives the protein CASSAQPGPQETQYF.

This clonotype was found a few times. The chain is built from TRBV5-1 and TRBJ2-7; possible D gene TRBD1, 5 bases. This CDR3 has 13 residues. Germline assignment: CDR1 SGHRS and CDR2 YFSETQ. V was shortened by 3 bases and J by 4 bases, with 11 bases between the two germline ends. This CDR3 is CASSWSAGYEQYF. As DNA, the CDR3 is TGCGCCAGCAGCTGGAGCGCAGGGTACGAGCAGTACTTC.

V and J are TRBV10-3 and TRBJ1-1; D may be TRBD1 (5 bases). Per the germline V gene, CDR1 is ENHRY and CDR2 is SYGVKD. This CDR3 has 13 residues. V shed 6 bases and J shed 3 bases, with 11 bases lying between them. CDR3 amino acids: CAISPGWDTEAFF. The CDR3 bases are TGTGCCATCAGCCCAGGGTGGGACACTGAAGCTTTCTTT.

This sequence joins TRBV7-9 and TRBJ2-6; D unclear. Germline V gene sequence: CDR1 SEHNR, CDR2 FQNEAQ (reference sequence). Deletions cut 6 bases from V and 2 bases from J, with 17 bases between. CDR3 length: 17 residues. The CDR3 protein is CASSPIDGHPGANVLTF. The CDR3 DNA reads as TGTGCCAGCAGTCCCATCGACGGCCACCCTGGGGCCAACGTCCTGACTTTC.

The V call is TRBV5-4, the J call TRBJ1-1; D is unclear. CDR1 is SGHNT and CDR2 is YYREEE in the germline V gene (reference sequence). The CDR3 is 15 amino acids. V was pared by 4 bases and J by 1 base, with 14 bases between. The CDR3 loop is CASSTPGNRNTEAFF. CDR3 nucleotide sequence: TGTGCCAGCAGCACCCCGGGAAATAGGAACACTGAAGCTTTCTTT. Based on the CDR3 plus reference TRBV5-4 and TRBJ1-1, the full variable domain is ETGVTQSPTHLIKTRGQQVTLRCSSQSGHNTVSWYQQALGQGPQFIFQYYREEENGRGNFPPRFSGLQFPNYSSELNVNALELDDSALYLCASSTPGNRNTEAFFGQGTRLTVV.

The table lists this clonotype with a few counts. This rearrangement joins TRBV9 to TRBJ1-1, with TRBD1 identical over 9 bases. Per the germline V gene, CDR1 is SGDLS and CDR2 is YYNGEE. The CDR3 contains 14 residues. With V trimmed by 3 bases and J by 4 bases, 4 bases remained unmatched. CDR3 region: CASSGTGAITEAFF. As DNA, the CDR3 is TGTGCCAGCAGCGGGACAGGGGCTATCACTGAAGCTTTCTTT.

The sample holds a few counts of this clonotype. This rearrangement joins TRBV6-5 to TRBJ1-1; TRBD1 aligns across 7 bases. CDR1 and CDR2 (germline): MNHEY, SVGAGI. The CDR3 is 15 amino acids. V gave up 2 bases and J gave up 5 bases; unmatched junction bases: 8. CDR3 amino acids: CASSYGGGRRTEAFF. For the CDR3, the DNA is TGTGCCAGCAGTTACGGAGGGGGCCGGAGGACTGAAGCTTTCTTT.

Remarks on this clonotype: Just one base apart from a much larger clone, this may be a read error. This chain links TRBV29-1 with TRBJ2-7; D remains ambiguous. Per germline, CDR1 SQVTM and CDR2 ANQGSEA. The CDR3 is made up of 14 amino acids. The V and J ends lost 0 bases and 9 bases respectively, with 18 bases between them. The chain's CDR3 is CSVEDSGSRHGQYF. CDR3 in DNA: TGCAGCGTTGAAGATTCTGGCTCGCGGCACGGGCAGTACTTC.

On this clonotype itself: A single base separates this from a much larger clone, so it may be a read error. J is TRBJ2-7 and V is TRBV20-1, with D perhaps TRBD1 (6 bases). Germline V gene sequence: CDR1 DFQATT, CDR2 SNEGSKA (reference sequence). The CDR3 extends over 13 amino acids. CDR3 nucleotides: TGCAGTGCTAAGTTATCAGGGGCGACCGAGCAGTGCTTC. Translation: CSAKLSGATEQCF.

The rearrangement uses TRBV10-3 and TRBJ1-1; tentatively, D is TRBD1 (5 bases). The ends were cut back, 1 base at V and 2 bases at J, with 8 bases in the middle. The CDR3 loop spans 14 amino acids. Germline assignment: CDR1 ENHRY and CDR2 SYGVKD. The CDR3 DNA sequence: TGTGCCATCAGTGAGTGGGGCGGAAACACTGAAGCTTTCTTT. Its protein is CAISEWGGNTEAFF.

This clonotype has more than one count but fewer than ten. This chain joins TRBV12-5 and TRBJ1-4; tentative D call: TRBD1 (5 bases). There are 15 residues in the CDR3. The V gene lost 6 bases and the J gene lost 3 bases, with 14 bases spanning the gap. Germline values: CDR1 LGHNT, CDR2 FRNRAP. The CDR3, as DNA: TGTGCTAGTGGACCTCCCGGGACTGCTAATGAAAAACTGTTTTTT. Amino acids: CASGPPGTANEKLFF.

The chain is built from TRBV7-9 and TRBJ2-2; 8 nucleotides align to TRBD1. Germline loops: CDR1 SEHNR, CDR2 FQNEAQ (reference sequence). Germline trimming cut 5 bases from V and 15 bases from J; bases unmatched to any gene: 8. The CDR3 consists of 12 residues. The CDR3, as DNA: TGTGCCAGCAGCCAGGACCGGGACAGGATGTTTTTT. It specifies CASSQDRDRMFF. The variable domain in full, with the rest retrieved from reference TRBV7-9 and TRBJ2-2, is DTGVSQNPRHKITKRGQNVTFRCDPISEHNRLYWYRQTLGQGPEFLTYFQNEAQLEKSRLLSDRFSAERPKGSFSTLEIQRTEQGDSAMYLCASSQDRDRMFFGEGSRLTVL.

CDR3 region: CASSNYRRNTEAFF. Written as DNA, the CDR3 is TGTGCCAGTAGTAACTACAGGAGGAACACTGAAGCTTTCTTT. This rearrangement joins TRBV19 to TRBJ1-1; possibly TRBD1 for D (5 bases). Per the germline V gene, CDR1 is LNHDA and CDR2 is SQIVND (reference sequence). This CDR3 has 14 amino acids. V lost 4 bases and J 1 base, leaving 10 bases between the germline ends.

The genes are TRBV7-6 and TRBJ1-1; 9 bases are shared with TRBD1. Germline V gene sequence: CDR1 SGHVS, CDR2 FNYEAQ. V lost 5 bases to trimming and J lost 2 bases; unmatched junction nucleotides: 6. The CDR3 totals 15 residues. This chain's CDR3 is CASSARTGVNTEAFF. The DNA of the CDR3 is TGTGCCAGCAGCGCCCGGACAGGGGTTAACACTGAAGCTTTCTTT.

This clonotype has just a few counts. The chain combines TRBV10-3 with TRBJ1-1; D possibly corresponds to TRBD1 (6 bases). The CDR3 consists of 14 residues. V dropped 7 bases and J dropped 6 bases, with 18 bases sitting between them. Germline V lookup: CDR1 ENHRY, CDR2 SYGVKD. CDR3 in amino acids: CAIKAGAEGSEAFF. The CDR3 bases are TGTGCCATCAAGGCAGGGGCCGAAGGCTCTGAAGCTTTCTTT.

This clonotype has only a few counts. V and J are TRBV5-1 and TRBJ2-5; D might be TRBD1 (6 bases). V was cut by 3 bases and J by 5 bases, with 14 bases left in between. This CDR3 is 14 amino acids long. Germline values: CDR1 SGHRS, CDR2 YFSETQ. The CDR3 nucleotides are TGCGCCAGCAGCTATTCACAGGGTTGGGAGACCCAGTACTTC. It is translated as CASSYSQGWETQYF. The full variable domain, with the rest looked up from reference TRBV5-1 and TRBJ2-5, is KAGVTQTPRYLIKTRGQQVTLSCSPISGHRSVSWYQQTPGQGLQFLFEYFSETQRNKGNFPGRFSGRQFSNSRSEMNVSTLELGDSALYLCASSYSQGWETQYFGPGTRLLVL.